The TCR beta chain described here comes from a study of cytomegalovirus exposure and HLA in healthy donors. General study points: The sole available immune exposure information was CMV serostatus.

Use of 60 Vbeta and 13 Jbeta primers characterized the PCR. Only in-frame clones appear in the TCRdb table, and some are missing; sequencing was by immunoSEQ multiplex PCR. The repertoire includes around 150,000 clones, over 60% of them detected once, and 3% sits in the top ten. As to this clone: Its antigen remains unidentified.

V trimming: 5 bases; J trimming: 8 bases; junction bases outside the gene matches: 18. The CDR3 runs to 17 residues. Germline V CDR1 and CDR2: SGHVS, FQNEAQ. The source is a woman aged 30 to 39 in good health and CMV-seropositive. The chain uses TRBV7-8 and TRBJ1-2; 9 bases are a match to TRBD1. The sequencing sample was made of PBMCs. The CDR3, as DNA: TGTGCCAGCAGCCAAGGGGACAGGGCATCAGTGGTGAGGGGCTACACCTTC. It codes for CASSQGDRASVVRGYTF.